This T cell receptor beta chain stems from a study of technical replicates of blood from a few donors. Germline V gene sequence: CDR1 GTSNPN, CDR2 SVGIG (reference sequence). V shed 3 bases and J 4 bases; nucleotides not matched to a gene: 3. There are 15 residues in the CDR3. Assay: immunoSEQ multiplex PCR; the TCRdb copy retains only in-frame clones and omits some. The repertoire holds 60,000 to 80,000 clones, with approximately 89% as singletons. This TCR was sampled from a human donor in good health. Some clones in this sample may be carry-over from other donors' samples. Specimen: PBMCs. The V and J genes are TRBV30 and TRBJ2-3; 14 bases are shared with TRBD2. The DNA of the CDR3 is TGTGCCTGGAGCCGACTAGCGGGAGGGTCAGATACGCAGTATTTT. The encoded protein is CAWSRLAGGSDTQYF.